The next 10 T cell receptor beta chains were all read from a single sample in a study of blood T cell repertoires in COVID-19. Clones were read by immunoSEQ multiplex PCR, and TCRdb kept only the in-frame ones, dropping some. Among about 210,000 clones, more than 75% were seen once, and the ten largest hold 9.5% to 15%. Sequenced sample: peripheral blood. These receptors originate from a human donor in a cohort sampled during active COVID-19.

The chain recombines TRBV4-3 with TRBJ2-5; 8 bases line up with TRBD1. V shed 0 bases, J shed 0 bases, and the junction held 6 bases outside the gene matches. Germline CDR1 LGHNA, CDR2 YSLEER. CDR3 size: 17 residues. CDR3 loop: CASSQDRTGPYQETQYF. Written as DNA, the CDR3 is TGCGCCAGCAGCCAAGATCGGACAGGGCCCTACCAAGAGACCCAGTACTTC.

V and J are TRBV28 and TRBJ2-5; no clear D gene. V was trimmed by 2 bases and J by 2 bases, leaving 6 bases between them. Per the germline V gene, CDR1 is MDHEN and CDR2 is SYDVKM. This CDR3 is 13 amino acids long. CDR3 loop: CASSLAEQETQYF. CDR3 nucleotide sequence: TGTGCCAGCAGTTTAGCGGAACAAGAGACCCAGTACTTC.

V and J are TRBV6-6 and TRBJ2-7; D is perhaps TRBD2 (5 bases). The CDR3 covers 13 residues. Trimming shortened V by 1 base and J by 6 bases, and 10 bases separated the two germline ends. Germline lookup yields CDR1 MNHNY and CDR2 SVGAGI (reference sequence). In DNA, the CDR3 is TGTGCCAGCAGTTACTTCTCGGGGAGCGAGCAGTACTTC. It specifies CASSYFSGSEQYF.

The V gene is TRBV7-2, the J gene TRBJ1-4, with D possibly being TRBD1 (5 bases). The V end lost 5 bases, the J end lost 0 bases, and 19 bases lay between the germline ends. CDR3 length: 18 residues. Germline assignment: CDR1 SGHTA and CDR2 FQGNSA. CDR3 DNA sequence: TGTGCCAGCAGCCCAACCGGCGGGACGTACTCAACTAATGAAAAACTGTTTTTT. Protein sequence: CASSPTGGTYSTNEKLFF.

This chain links TRBV18 with TRBJ1-5; maybe TRBD1 (6 bases). Germline V CDR1 and CDR2: KGHSH, LQKENI. CDR3 size: 15 residues. The V gene lost 6 bases and the J gene lost 5 bases, with 17 bases spanning the gap. CDR3 nucleotides: TGTGCCAGCTCCCCAGAATTCTACAGGGATCAGCCCCAGCATTTT. Translated, it gives CASSPEFYRDQPQHF.

The gene calls are TRBV4-3 and TRBJ1-4; no clear D gene. The germline V gene encodes CDR1 LGHNA and CDR2 YSLEER. The CDR3 is 15 residues long. V was pared by 1 base and J by 6 bases, with 12 bases between. CDR3 bases: TGCGCCAGCAGCCAAGTTGGAGTTTCGGATGAAAAACTGTTTTTT. Protein product: CASSQVGVSDEKLFF.

CDR3 residues: CSVGQGAGEKLFF. The CDR3 DNA is TGCAGCGTTGGACAGGGGGCCGGGGAAAAACTGTTTTTT. The chain carries TRBV29-1 and TRBJ1-4, with 10 bases identical to TRBD1. The CDR3 spans 13 residues. Germline trimming cut 4 bases from V and 8 bases from J; bases unmatched to any gene: 4. CDR1 is SQVTM and CDR2 is ANQGSEA in the germline V gene.

The CDR3 nucleotides are TGTGCCAGCAGGCCAGGGCCGGACTATGGCTACACCTTC. Translating it yields CASRPGPDYGYTF. The J gene is TRBJ1-2, the V gene TRBV6-5, with D perhaps matching TRBD1 (5 bases). This CDR3 comprises 13 residues. V was cut by 6 bases and J by 3 bases, with 11 bases left in between. CDR1 MNHEY and CDR2 SVGAGI come from the germline V gene.

V and J are TRBV3-1 (or the pseudogene TRBV3-2) and TRBJ1-2, with 7 positions matching TRBD1. Unmatched junction bases numbered 6, after V lost 5 bases and J lost 3 bases. The CDR3 covers 14 residues. From germline, CDR1 is LGHDT and CDR2 YNNKEL (reference sequence). The CDR3 sequence: CASSSYRGDYGYTF. The CDR3 region has the DNA TGTGCCAGCAGCTCATACAGGGGCGACTATGGCTACACCTTC.

This clone was detected only a few times. V is TRBV6-5 and J is TRBJ2-7; a possible D gene is TRBD2 (6 bases). The V end lost 6 bases, the J end lost 2 bases, and 14 bases lay between the germline ends. The germline CDR1 and CDR2 sequences are MNHEY and SVGAGI. This CDR3 comprises 14 residues. The CDR3 DNA reads as TGTGCCAGCAGGTCCGGGACTCACACCTACGAGCAGTACTTC. It encodes CASRSGTHTYEQYF.